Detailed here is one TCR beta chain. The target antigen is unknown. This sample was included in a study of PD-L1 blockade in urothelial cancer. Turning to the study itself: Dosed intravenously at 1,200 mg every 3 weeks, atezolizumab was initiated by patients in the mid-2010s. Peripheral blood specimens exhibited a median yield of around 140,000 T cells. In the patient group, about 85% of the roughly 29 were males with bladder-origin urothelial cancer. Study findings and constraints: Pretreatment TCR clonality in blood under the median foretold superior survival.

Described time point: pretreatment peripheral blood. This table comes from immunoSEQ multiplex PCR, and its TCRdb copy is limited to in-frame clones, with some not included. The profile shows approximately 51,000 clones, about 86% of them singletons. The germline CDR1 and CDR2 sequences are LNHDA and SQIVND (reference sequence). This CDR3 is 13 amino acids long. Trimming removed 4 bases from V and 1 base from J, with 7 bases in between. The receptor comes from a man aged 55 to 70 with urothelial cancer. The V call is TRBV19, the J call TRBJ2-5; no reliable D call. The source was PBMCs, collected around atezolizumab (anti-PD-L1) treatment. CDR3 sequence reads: CASSTLSQETQYF. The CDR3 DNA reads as TGTGCCAGTAGTACGCTCAGCCAAGAGACCCAGTACTTC.